This entry lists 26 T cell receptor beta chains sequenced from one sample in a study. TCRdb re-derived calls from the 5' RACE reads in MiXCR, one entry per CDR3 protein. The table records roughly 20,000 distinct CDR3 sequences, about 31% of them present only once. Specimen: tumor-infiltrating naive CD4+ T cells sorted from the breast tumor. Subset noted: naive CD4+ T cells, CD4+CD45RA+CD25-. The receptors were sampled from a female donor with breast cancer.

The sample holds many counts of this clonotype. Compared with germline, one end of the junction differs, possibly owing to a read error. The CDR3 DNA reads as TGTGCCAGCAGCGTAGTGGTCGGCGGACAGGGGGTCTTT. Translation: CASSVVVGGQGVF. The gene calls are TRBV9 and TRBJ1-1; 10 bases fit TRBD1. Germline-derived CDR1 and CDR2 are SGDLS and YYNGEE. The length of the CDR3 is 13 residues. Full variable domain (rest looked up from reference TRBV9 and TRBJ1-1): DSGVTQTPKHLITATGQRVTLRCSPRSGDLSVYWYQQSLDQGLQFLIQYYNGEERAKGNILERFSAQQFPDLHSELNLSSLELGDSALYFCASSVVVGGQGVFGQGTRLTVV.

At least ten counts were recorded for this clonotype. The junction departs from the called germline gene at one end, perhaps through a read error. This chain links TRBV7-2 with TRBJ1-1; D is perhaps TRBD1 (5 bases). This CDR3 contains 14 residues. CDR1 is SGHTA, CDR2 FQGNSA, per germline. The chain's CDR3 is CASGLFRVNTEAFF. As DNA, the CDR3 is TGTGCCAGCGGCTTGTTCAGGGTAAACACTGAAGCTTTCTTT.

This clonotype came up many times. The chain links TRBV12-3 or TRBV12-4 to TRBJ1-5; 9 bases match TRBD1. This CDR3 spans 18 amino acids. J lost 0 bases, V lost 4 bases, and 10 bases had no gene match. The CDR3 bases are TGTGCCAGCAGTTCGCCCGGGACAGGGATGAATAGCAATCAGCCCCAGCATTTT. Its translation: CASSSPGTGMNSNQPQHF.

This chain joins TRBV20-1 and TRBJ2-3, with 9 nucleotides matching TRBD1. This CDR3 comprises 13 residues. CDR1 is DFQATT, CDR2 SNEGSKA, per germline (reference sequence). Here the CDR3 reads CRARDRVTDTQYF. In nucleotides, the CDR3 is TGCAGAGCCCGGGACAGGGTAACAGATACGCAGTATTTT.

This chain connects TRBV12-5 to TRBJ1-1, with D maybe TRBD1 (6 bases). The CDR3 contains 13 residues. The V gene's germline CDR1 is LGHNT and CDR2 FRNRAP. Trimming took off 6 bases at V and 3 bases at J, with 11 bases between the two ends. The CDR3 region is CASGRQVDTEAFF. The CDR3, as DNA: TGTGCTAGTGGCAGACAGGTGGACACTGAAGCTTTCTTT.

This clonotype is medium-sized by share. No conserved phenylalanine or tryptophan ends this CDR3, so it is likely a read error. The chain uses TRBV20-1 and TRBJ2-1; perhaps TRBD2 as D (6 bases). The germline V gene has CDR1 DFQATT and CDR2 SNEGSKA (reference sequence). V was shortened by 3 bases and J by 0 bases, with 12 bases between the two germline ends. This CDR3 has 15 residues. The CDR3 is CSARDYLSSYNEQFL. In nucleotides, the CDR3 is TGCAGTGCTAGGGACTACCTTAGCTCCTACAATGAGCAGTTCCTC.

This clonotype showed up many times. The CDR3 region has the DNA TGTGCCAGCAGCGTGGGCGGGAGGGCCGTTAATGAGCAGTTCTTC. It encodes CASSVGGRAVNEQFF. The chain links TRBV9 to TRBJ2-1, with 9 positions matching TRBD2. The V segment lost 2 bases and the J segment 7 bases; nucleotides outside the gene matches: 7. There are 15 residues in the CDR3. Per the germline V gene, CDR1 is SGDLS and CDR2 is YYNGEE.

This clonotype was seen repeatedly, ten times or more. The CDR3 bases are TGTGCCAGCAGCGTAGCGGGTCTGGGCACCAACGAGCAGTACTTC. It encodes CASSVAGLGTNEQYF. This rearrangement joins TRBV9 to TRBJ2-7; D not resolved. V was cut by 0 bases and J by 5 bases, with 15 bases left in between. Germline V gene data show CDR1 as SGDLS and CDR2 as YYNGEE. The CDR3 has 15 residues.

By sample fraction, this clonotype is medium-sized (0.01 to 0.1%). CDR3 nucleotides: TGTGCCACCAGCGGACAATACCTAGCGGAGGGTGAGCAGTTCTTC. It codes for CATSGQYLAEGEQFF. The chain carries TRBV15 and TRBJ2-1; 7 bases match TRBD2. CDR3 length: 15 residues. The germline V gene encodes CDR1 LNHNV and CDR2 YYDKDF (reference sequence). J gave up 9 bases and V 5 bases, and 13 bases lay outside the gene matches.

This clonotype has more than one count but fewer than ten. The chain couples TRBV18 to TRBJ2-1, with 13 bases fitting TRBD2. The trim removed 6 bases at V and 6 bases at J, leaving 5 bases unmatched. CDR1 is KGHSH, CDR2 LQKENI, per germline. The CDR3 runs 15 residues. As DNA, the CDR3 is TGTGCCAGCTCCGGAGGACTAGCGGGAGTCAATGAGCAGTTCTTC. Protein: CASSGGLAGVNEQFF.

This chain uses TRBV25-1 with TRBJ1-5, with TRBD1 as a possible D gene (5 bases). This CDR3 comprises 13 residues. From germline, CDR1 is MGHDK and CDR2 SYGVNS. V was pared by 5 bases and J by 8 bases, with 13 bases between. The CDR3 loop is CASSRIGTEPQHF. DNA of the CDR3: TGTGCCAGCAGTCGGATAGGGACGGAGCCCCAGCATTTT. Complete variable domain (other parts from reference TRBV25-1 and TRBJ1-5): EADIYQTPRYLVIGTGKKITLECSQTMGHDKMYWYQQDPGMELHLIHYSYGVNSTEKGDLSSESTVSRIRTEHFPLTLESARPSHTSQYLCASSRIGTEPQHFGDGTRLSIL.

The V gene is TRBV6-5, the J gene TRBJ1-1, with TRBD1 matching 7 bases. Trimming took 2 bases from V and 5 from J; bases not matched to a gene: 2. Germline-derived CDR1 and CDR2 are MNHEY and SVGAGI. The CDR3 contains 13 residues. DNA of the CDR3: TGTGCCAGCAGTTACGCAGGGGGGACTGAAGCTTTCTTT. Encoded protein: CASSYAGGTEAFF.

This clonotype was seen more than once but under ten times. The chain recombines TRBV18 with TRBJ1-5; tentative D call: TRBD1 (5 bases). The V end lost 0 bases, the J end lost 7 bases, and 10 bases lay between the germline ends. CDR1 is KGHSH and CDR2 is LQKENI in the germline V gene. The CDR3 extends over 14 amino acids. The CDR3 bases are TGTGCCAGCTCACCACCAGGGGTGGGGCAGCCCCAGCATTTT. This sequence encodes CASSPPGVGQPQHF.

The rearrangement joins TRBV7-2 to TRBJ2-1; D unresolved. Germline V gene lookup returns CDR1 SGHTA and CDR2 FQGNSA. V was pared by 1 base and J by 4 bases, with 5 bases between. CDR3 length: 13 residues. For the CDR3, the DNA is TGTGCCAGCAGCTTAGTTATGTACAATGAGCAGTTCTTC. It specifies CASSLVMYNEQFF.

In the case of this clonotype: In this CDR3 the conserved last residue, phenylalanine or tryptophan, is missing, so a read error is likely. The chain uses TRBV20-1 and TRBJ1-5; D not resolved. V gave up 0 bases and J gave up 2 bases, with 17 bases separating them. This CDR3 contains 17 residues. Germline lookup yields CDR1 DFQATT and CDR2 SNEGSKA (reference sequence). The CDR3 region has the DNA TGCAGTGCTAGAGATCTCCGTGCCGGGAAGGGCAATCAGCCCCAGCATTCT. Protein sequence: CSARDLRAGKGNQPQHS.

V usage is TRBV12-3 or TRBV12-4 and J usage is TRBJ1-2; D perhaps matches TRBD1 (5 bases). Trimming left V 7 bases short and J 4 bases short, with 16 bases between. The CDR3 runs to 14 residues. The CDR3 reads CASKSGQGSYGYTF. The CDR3 nucleotides read TGTGCCAGCAAATCTGGGCAGGGAAGCTATGGCTACACCTTC.

The sample holds many counts of this clonotype. The chain combines TRBV20-1 with TRBJ1-2; D is undetermined. CDR1 is DFQATT and CDR2 is SNEGSKA in the germline V gene (reference sequence). Trimming pared 3 bases from V and 5 bases from J, leaving 10 bases between. The CDR3 extends over 12 amino acids. The CDR3: CSASWRTYGYTF. DNA of the CDR3: TGCAGTGCTAGTTGGCGGACTTATGGCTACACCTTC.

The sample holds many counts of this clonotype. The J gene is TRBJ1-5, the V gene TRBV12-3 or TRBV12-4; unclear D gene. Trimming took 3 bases from V and 7 from J, leaving 13 bases between them. The CDR3 totals 14 residues. The CDR3 is CASSFSGSGQPQHF. The CDR3 DNA reads as TGTGCCAGCAGTTTTTCCGGGTCTGGGCAGCCCCAGCATTTT.

By sample share, this clonotype is medium-sized. This chain connects TRBV20-1 to TRBJ2-7, with D unclear. V was shortened by 2 bases and J by 0 bases, with 8 bases between the two germline ends. The CDR3 loop spans 13 amino acids. In germline, CDR1 is DFQATT, CDR2 SNEGSKA (reference sequence). CDR3 nucleotide sequence: TGCAGTGCTAGACCACATACCTCCTACGAGCAGTACTTC. Translating it yields CSARPHTSYEQYF.

The rearrangement links TRBV25-1 to TRBJ2-1, with D perhaps matching TRBD1 or TRBD2 (5 bases each). This CDR3 is built from 15 residues. V lost 4 bases, J lost 7 bases, and 17 bases lay in between. The V gene's germline CDR1 is MGHDK and CDR2 SYGVNS. DNA of the CDR3: TGTGCCAGCAGTGCTCCGGGACCGCCTCAGAATGAGCAGTTCTTC. Amino acid sequence: CASSAPGPPQNEQFF.

This clonotype was observed at least ten times. This chain uses TRBV7-2 with TRBJ2-7; D ambiguous. V was shortened by 3 bases and J by 6 bases, with 12 bases between the two germline ends. CDR1 and CDR2 from the germline V gene are SGHTA and FQGNSA. CDR3 length: 13 residues. The CDR3: CASSFRVASEQYF. DNA of the CDR3: TGTGCCAGCAGCTTCCGGGTTGCTAGCGAGCAGTACTTC.

Sample share makes this clonotype medium-sized. The CDR3 sequence is CASSPSSSTDTQYF. CDR3 in DNA: TGCGCCAGCAGCCCTAGCTCCAGCACAGATACGCAGTATTTT. The V call is TRBV5-1, the J call TRBJ2-3, with a weak D call TRBD2 (5 bases). The germline V and J ends were trimmed by 4 bases and 0 bases, with 9 bases remaining between them. Germline lookup yields CDR1 SGHRS and CDR2 YFSETQ. This CDR3 is 14 amino acids long.

The chain joins TRBV7-9 to TRBJ1-2; D is perhaps TRBD1 (6 bases). Germline CDR1 reads SEHNR; CDR2 reads FQNEAQ (reference sequence). This CDR3 is 12 amino acids long. The V and J ends lost 3 bases and 8 bases respectively, with 10 bases between them. CDR3 region: CASSLTGGGYTF. CDR3 DNA: TGTGCCAGCAGCTTGACAGGAGGAGGCTACACCTTC.

This clonotype has ten or more counts. The chain joins TRBV29-1 to TRBJ1-1; D is perhaps TRBD1 (5 bases). V gave up 7 bases and J gave up 1 base, with 13 bases separating them. The germline CDR1 and CDR2 sequences are SQVTM and ANQGSEA. This CDR3 has 13 residues. CDR3 DNA: TGCAGCGGGGGGGACGGAGAGAACACTGAAGCTTTCTTT. It translates to CSGGDGENTEAFF.

This clonotype is deemed medium-sized. CDR3: CASSLANSYNEQFF. For the CDR3, the DNA is TGCGCCAGCAGCTTGGCCAACTCCTACAATGAGCAGTTCTTC. The chain uses TRBV5-1 and TRBJ2-1, with D unclear. V dropped 0 bases and J dropped 0 bases, with 4 bases sitting between them. The CDR3 has 14 residues. Germline CDR1 is SGHRS and CDR2 is YFSETQ.

At least ten counts were recorded for this clonotype. The rearrangement joins TRBV20-1 to TRBJ2-1, with TRBD2 identical over 13 bases. The CDR3 totals 19 residues. Germline V gene lookup returns CDR1 DFQATT and CDR2 SNEGSKA (reference sequence). V shed 3 bases and J 0 bases; nucleotides not matched to a gene: 11. Here the CDR3 DNA reads TGCAGTGCTAGCGGTCGGACTAGCGGGAGCTTGCGCTCCTACAATGAGCAGTTCTTC. Translated, it gives CSASGRTSGSLRSYNEQFF.